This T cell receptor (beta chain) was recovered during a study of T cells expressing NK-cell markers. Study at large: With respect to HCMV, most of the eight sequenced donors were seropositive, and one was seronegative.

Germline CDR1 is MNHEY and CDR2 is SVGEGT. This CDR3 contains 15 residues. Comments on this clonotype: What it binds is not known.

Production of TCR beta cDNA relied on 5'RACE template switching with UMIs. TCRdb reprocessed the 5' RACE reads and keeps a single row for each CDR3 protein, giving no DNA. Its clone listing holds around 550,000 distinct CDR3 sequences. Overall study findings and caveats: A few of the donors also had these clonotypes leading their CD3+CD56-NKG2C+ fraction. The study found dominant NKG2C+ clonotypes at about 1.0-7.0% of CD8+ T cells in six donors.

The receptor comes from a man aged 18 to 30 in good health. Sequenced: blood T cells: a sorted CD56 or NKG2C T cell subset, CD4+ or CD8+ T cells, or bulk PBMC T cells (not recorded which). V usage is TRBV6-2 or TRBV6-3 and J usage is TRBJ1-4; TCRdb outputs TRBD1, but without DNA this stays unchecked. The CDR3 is CASSTRDTTNEKLFF.